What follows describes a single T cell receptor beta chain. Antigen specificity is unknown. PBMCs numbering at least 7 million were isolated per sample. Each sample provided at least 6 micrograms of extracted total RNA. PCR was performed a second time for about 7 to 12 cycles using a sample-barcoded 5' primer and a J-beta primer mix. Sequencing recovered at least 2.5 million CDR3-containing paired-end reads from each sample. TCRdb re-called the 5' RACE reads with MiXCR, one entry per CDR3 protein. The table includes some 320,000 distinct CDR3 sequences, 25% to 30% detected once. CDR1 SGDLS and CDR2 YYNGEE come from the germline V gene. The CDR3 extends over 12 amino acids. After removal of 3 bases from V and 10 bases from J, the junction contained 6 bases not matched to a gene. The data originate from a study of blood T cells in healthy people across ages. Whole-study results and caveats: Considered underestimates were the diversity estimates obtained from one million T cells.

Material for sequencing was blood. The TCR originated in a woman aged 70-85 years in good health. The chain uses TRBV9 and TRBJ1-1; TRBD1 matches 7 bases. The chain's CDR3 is CASSETGSLAFF. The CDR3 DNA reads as TGTGCCAGCAGCGAGACAGGGTCGTTAGCTTTCTTT.